The clone carrying this T cell receptor (beta chain) has a single count. This record comes from a study of blood T cell repertoires in COVID-19. On the study more broadly: Spain, Italy and the United States supplied samples that represented acute and convalescent COVID-19.

Clones were sequenced by immunoSEQ multiplex PCR, and TCRdb holds only the in-frame ones, with some missing. Here the sample spans fewer than 300,000 clones, approximately 84% being singletons. This CDR3 is built from 18 residues. Germline CDR1 is PRHDT and CDR2 is FYEKMQ (reference sequence). The J segment lost 7 bases and the V segment lost 4 bases, leaving 19 bases of the junction unmatched. Material for sequencing was peripheral blood. The clonotype originates from a human donor with COVID-19, enrolled during active disease. The donor label of this sample is uncertain. The rearrangement uses TRBV13 and TRBJ2-1, with 7 bases identical to TRBD2. This chain's CDR3 is CASSSGVDLAAPGNEQFF. Written as DNA, the CDR3 is TGTGCCAGCAGCTCGGGGGTTGATCTAGCGGCCCCGGGGAATGAGCAGTTCTTC.